Listed below are T cell receptor beta chains from one sample, sequenced in a study of blood T cell repertoires in COVID-19. Only in-frame clones appear in the TCRdb table, and some are missing; sequencing was by immunoSEQ multiplex PCR. The top ten hold 8.6% of the sample, which has under 65,000 clones, 90% to 95% seen once. Sequenced: peripheral blood. The receptors come from a human donor in a cohort sampled during active COVID-19. Both conserved end residues are part of each CDR3. The order of the fields is V gene, CDR3 length, clone size, D gene, J gene, CDR3 protein, CDR3 DNA. A D gene is named only where the DNA matches it firmly. Expanded clones are given a class, and other clones once, few, many or no size at all.

v_call: TRBV9; cdr3_length: 15; clone_size: NA; d_call: NA; j_call: TRBJ2-1; cdr3_aa: CASSVDGLRANEQFF; cdr3_nt: TGTGCCAGCAGCGTAGACGGGTTGAGGGCCAATGAGCAGTTCTTC
v_call: TRBV30; cdr3_length: 18; clone_size: once; d_call: TRBD2; j_call: TRBJ2-3; cdr3_aa: CAWSVSGRGLASSDTQYF; cdr3_nt: TGTGCCTGGAGTGTATCGGGGCGCGGACTAGCGAGTTCAGATACGCAGTATTTT
v_call: TRBV3-1/TRBV3-2; cdr3_length: 16; clone_size: NA; d_call: TRBD1; j_call: TRBJ1-3; cdr3_aa: CASSPGQPLSGNTIYF; cdr3_nt: TGTGCCAGCAGCCCGGGACAGCCGCTCTCTGGAAACACCATATATTTT
v_call: TRBV9; cdr3_length: 14; clone_size: NA; d_call: NA; j_call: TRBJ1-5; cdr3_aa: CASSAGTSNQPQHF; cdr3_nt: TGTGCCAGCAGCGCTGGGACAAGCAATCAGCCCCAGCATTTT
v_call: TRBV27; cdr3_length: 15; clone_size: NA; d_call: TRBD1; j_call: TRBJ2-1; cdr3_aa: CASSTRQGPYNEQFF; cdr3_nt: TGTGCCAGCAGTACTCGACAGGGGCCCTACAATGAGCAGTTCTTC
v_call: TRBV7-2; cdr3_length: 15; clone_size: NA; d_call: TRBD2; j_call: TRBJ2-5; cdr3_aa: CASSLPLSGGETQYF; cdr3_nt: TGTGCCAGCAGCTTGCCCCTTAGCGGGGGAGAGACCCAGTACTTC
v_call: TRBV11-2; cdr3_length: 18; clone_size: NA; d_call: TRBD1; j_call: TRBJ2-7; cdr3_aa: CASSLGDRGALGKHEQYF; cdr3_nt: TGTGCCAGCAGCTTAGGGGACAGGGGCGCCCTAGGCAAGCACGAGCAGTACTTC
v_call: TRBV15; cdr3_length: 15; clone_size: NA; d_call: TRBD1; j_call: TRBJ2-5; cdr3_aa: CATSRGRTGSETQYF; cdr3_nt: TGTGCCACCAGCAGGGGAAGGACAGGCTCAGAGACCCAGTACTTC
v_call: TRBV6-5; cdr3_length: 14; clone_size: NA; d_call: NA; j_call: TRBJ1-1; cdr3_aa: CASSPQDPKAGAFF; cdr3_nt: TGTGCCAGCAGTCCCCAAGACCCGAAGGCGGGAGCTTTCTTT
v_call: TRBV12-3/TRBV12-4; cdr3_length: 13; clone_size: few; d_call: NA; j_call: TRBJ1-6; cdr3_aa: CASKEGGVRPLHF; cdr3_nt: TGTGCCAGCAAGGAGGGAGGAGTCAGACCCCTCCACTTT
v_call: TRBV19; cdr3_length: 14; clone_size: NA; d_call: NA; j_call: TRBJ1-4; cdr3_aa: CASGVTVGNEKLFF; cdr3_nt: TGTGCCAGTGGGGTGACAGTAGGTAATGAAAAACTGTTTTTT
v_call: TRBV2; cdr3_length: 14; clone_size: NA; d_call: NA; j_call: TRBJ1-5; cdr3_aa: CASGQANSNQPQHF; cdr3_nt: TGTGCCAGCGGGCAAGCCAATAGCAATCAGCCCCAGCATTTT
v_call: TRBV6-6; cdr3_length: 16; clone_size: NA; d_call: NA; j_call: TRBJ1-2; cdr3_aa: CASSYSLQSGWDGYTF; cdr3_nt: TGTGCCAGCAGTTACTCTCTTCAATCGGGATGGGATGGCTACACCTTC
v_call: TRBV3-1/TRBV3-2; cdr3_length: 17; clone_size: NA; d_call: NA; j_call: TRBJ1-4; cdr3_aa: CASSQLGGGGVGEKLFF; cdr3_nt: TGTGCCAGCAGCCAACTAGGGGGTGGCGGCGTGGGAGAAAAACTGTTTTTT
v_call: TRBV30; cdr3_length: 15; clone_size: NA; d_call: TRBD2; j_call: TRBJ2-2; cdr3_aa: CAWKTSGRSRGELFF; cdr3_nt: TGTGCCTGGAAGACTAGCGGGAGATCCCGCGGGGAGCTGTTTTTT
v_call: TRBV5-1; cdr3_length: 16; clone_size: once; d_call: TRBD1; j_call: TRBJ2-5; cdr3_aa: CASSYVDRPPPWTQYF; cdr3_nt: TGCGCCAGCAGCTACGTGGACAGGCCCCCTCCATGGACCCAGTACTTC